This T cell receptor beta chain was retrieved from a study of T-cell reconstitution after alpha-beta-depleted transplantation in children. CDR3 length equals 17 residues. Germline CDR1 is DFQATT and CDR2 is SNEGSKA (reference sequence). About this clonotype: Its antigen remains unknown. The junction shows a germline mismatch at one end, possibly a read error.

Study-wide points: Several hundred graft clones that had expanded were reportedly the source of alpha-beta T cells about two months after transplant. Most T-cell counts and diversity one year after the transplant came from T cells that were newly produced. At day 60, the high TCRbeta diversity found in some patients originated from recipient T cells and thymic progenitors that had survived.

Unique molecular identifiers were incorporated during preparation of the TCRbeta library. TCRdb processed the PCR reads anew with MiXCR; each CDR3 protein has one entry. The sample holds about 580,000 distinct CDR3 sequences; roughly 23% are singletons and the top ten take over 12%. This chain connects TRBV20-1 to TRBJ2-2; D perhaps matches TRBD2 (6 bases). The source is a boy younger than two who had a stem cell transplant for acute myeloid leukemia, so the T cells may come from the graft donor. The sequenced sample was PBMCs, mostly from graft donor cells, obtained 360 days after TCRalphabeta/CD19-depleted stem cell transplant. CDR3 nucleotide sequence: TGCTGTGCTCTCCAGCGGGTTGTCCGAACGAACACCGGGGAGCTGTTTTTT. Protein: CCALQRVVRTNTGELFF.